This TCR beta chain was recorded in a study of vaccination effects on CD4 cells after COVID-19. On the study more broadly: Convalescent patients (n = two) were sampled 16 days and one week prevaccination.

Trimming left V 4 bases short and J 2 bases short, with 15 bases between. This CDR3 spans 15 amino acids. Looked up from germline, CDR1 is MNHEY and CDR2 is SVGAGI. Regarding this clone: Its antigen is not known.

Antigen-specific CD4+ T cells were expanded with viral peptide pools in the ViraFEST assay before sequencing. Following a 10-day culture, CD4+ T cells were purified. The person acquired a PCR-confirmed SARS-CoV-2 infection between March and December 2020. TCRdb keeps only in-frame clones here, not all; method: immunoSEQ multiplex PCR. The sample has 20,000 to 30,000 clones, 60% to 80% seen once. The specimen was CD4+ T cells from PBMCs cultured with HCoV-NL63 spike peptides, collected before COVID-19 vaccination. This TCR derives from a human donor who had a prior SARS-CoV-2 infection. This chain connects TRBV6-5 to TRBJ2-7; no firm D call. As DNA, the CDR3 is TGTGCCAGCAGTTCTCTCCCCCCAGGCACCTACGAGCAGTACTTC. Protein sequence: CASSSLPPGTYEQYF.